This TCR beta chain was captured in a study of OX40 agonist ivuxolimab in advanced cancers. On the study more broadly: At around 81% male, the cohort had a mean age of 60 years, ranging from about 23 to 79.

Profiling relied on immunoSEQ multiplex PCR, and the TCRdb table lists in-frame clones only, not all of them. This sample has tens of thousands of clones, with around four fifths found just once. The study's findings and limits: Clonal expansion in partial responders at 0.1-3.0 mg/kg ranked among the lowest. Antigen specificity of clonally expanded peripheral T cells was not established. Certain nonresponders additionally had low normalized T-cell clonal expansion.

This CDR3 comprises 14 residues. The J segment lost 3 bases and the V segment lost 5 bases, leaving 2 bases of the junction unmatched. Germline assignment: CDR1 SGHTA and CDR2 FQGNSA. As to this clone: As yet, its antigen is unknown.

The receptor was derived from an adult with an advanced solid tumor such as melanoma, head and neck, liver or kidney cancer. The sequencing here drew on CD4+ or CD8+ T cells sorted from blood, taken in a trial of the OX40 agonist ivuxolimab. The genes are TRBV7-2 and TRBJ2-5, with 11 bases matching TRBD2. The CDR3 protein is CASSPGLAEETQYF. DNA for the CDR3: TGTGCCAGCAGCCCGGGACTAGCGGAAGAGACCCAGTACTTC.